This T cell receptor (beta chain) was found in a study of STAT5B mutations in CD4+ large granular lymphocyte leukemia. Repertoires were generated with immunoSEQ multiplex PCR, while TCRdb's copy carries only in-frame clones and drops some. Of 4,300 or so clones in the sample, approximately 80% were seen once. The sequencing input was PBMCs. This sequence originates from an older man with CD4+ T-cell large granular lymphocyte leukemia.

The CDR3 nucleotides read TGCGCCAGCAGCCTAGTCCCGGGGAATGAGCAGTTCTTC. It translates to CASSLVPGNEQFF. The chain employs TRBV4-1 and TRBJ2-1; D might be TRBD2 (5 bases). Germline assignment: CDR1 MGHRA and CDR2 YSYEKL. The CDR3 spans 13 residues. The V gene lost 4 bases and the J gene lost 7 bases, with 11 bases spanning the gap.